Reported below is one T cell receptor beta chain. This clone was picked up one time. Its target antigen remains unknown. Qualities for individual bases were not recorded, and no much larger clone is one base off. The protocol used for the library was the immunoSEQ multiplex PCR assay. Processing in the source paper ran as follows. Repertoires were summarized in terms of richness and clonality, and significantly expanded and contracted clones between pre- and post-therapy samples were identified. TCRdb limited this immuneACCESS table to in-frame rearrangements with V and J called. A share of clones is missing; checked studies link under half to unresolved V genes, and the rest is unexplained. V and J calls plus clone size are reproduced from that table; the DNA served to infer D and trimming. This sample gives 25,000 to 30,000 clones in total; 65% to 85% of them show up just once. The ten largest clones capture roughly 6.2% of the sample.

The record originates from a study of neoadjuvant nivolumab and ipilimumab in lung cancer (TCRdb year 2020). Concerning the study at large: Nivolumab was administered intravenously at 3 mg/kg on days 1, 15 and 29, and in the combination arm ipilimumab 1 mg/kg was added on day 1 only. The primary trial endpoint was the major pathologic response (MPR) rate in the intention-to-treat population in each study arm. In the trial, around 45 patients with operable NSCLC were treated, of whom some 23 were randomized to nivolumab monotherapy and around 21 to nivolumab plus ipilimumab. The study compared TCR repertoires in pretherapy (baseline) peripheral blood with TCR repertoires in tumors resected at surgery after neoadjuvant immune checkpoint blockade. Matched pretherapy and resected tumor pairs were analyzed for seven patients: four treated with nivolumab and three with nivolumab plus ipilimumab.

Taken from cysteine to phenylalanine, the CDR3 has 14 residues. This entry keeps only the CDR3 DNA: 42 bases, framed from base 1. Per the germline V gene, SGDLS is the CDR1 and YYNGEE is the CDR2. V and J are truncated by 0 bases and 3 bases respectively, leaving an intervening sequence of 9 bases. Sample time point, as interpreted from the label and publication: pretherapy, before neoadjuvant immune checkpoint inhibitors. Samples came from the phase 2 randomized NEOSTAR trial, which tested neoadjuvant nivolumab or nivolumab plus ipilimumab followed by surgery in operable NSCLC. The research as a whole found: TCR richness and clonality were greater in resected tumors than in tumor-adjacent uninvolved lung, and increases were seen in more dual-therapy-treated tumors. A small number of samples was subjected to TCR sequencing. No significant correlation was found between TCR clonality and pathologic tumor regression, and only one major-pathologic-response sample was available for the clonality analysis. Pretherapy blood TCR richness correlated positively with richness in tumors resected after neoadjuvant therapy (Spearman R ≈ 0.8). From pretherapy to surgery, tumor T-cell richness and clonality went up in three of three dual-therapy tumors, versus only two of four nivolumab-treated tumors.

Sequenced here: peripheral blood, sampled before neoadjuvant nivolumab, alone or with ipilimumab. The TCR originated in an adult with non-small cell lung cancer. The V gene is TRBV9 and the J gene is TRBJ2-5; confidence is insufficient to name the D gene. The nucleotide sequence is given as TGTGCCAGCAGCGTAGAACTTCTCGAAGAGACCCAGTACTTC. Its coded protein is CASSVELLEETQYF.